The present T cell receptor (beta chain) was sequenced within a study of metastatic and nonmetastatic thyroid tumors. Overall study: For malignant and benign thyroid patients, tumor or nodule tissue and blood were the sources whose repertoires were compared. Overall study results and limits: When malignant thyroid tumors were compared with benign nodules, TCR beta diversity was reportedly significantly higher in the malignant tumors. This held in both blood and tumor samples.

Treatment of any kind had been given to no patient before thyroid surgery. The CDR3 has 15 amino acids. Per the germline V gene, CDR1 is DFQATT and CDR2 is SNEGSKA (reference sequence). V lost 0 bases and J 0 bases, leaving 10 bases between the germline ends. In the original analysis: CDR3 was compared across clinicopathological groups, and the resulting differences were used to build a distant-metastasis classifier for papillary thyroid cancer. TCRdb reanalyzed the PCR reads via MiXCR. For this entry, the V and J calls and clone size follow TCRdb and not the study's own pipeline. The table has roughly 30,000 clones, about 20% seen once. This clone was recorded a few times. Its target is unknown.

The specimen was blood. V is TRBV20-1 and J is TRBJ2-3; D remains unclear. The TCR sequence derives from a female donor with papillary thyroid cancer or a benign thyroid nodule (not recorded which). Some clones in this sample may be carry-over from other donors' samples. The CDR3 spells CSARDASFSTDTQYF. CDR3 sequence (DNA): TGCAGTGCTAGAGATGCTAGTTTTAGCACAGATACGCAGTATTTT.